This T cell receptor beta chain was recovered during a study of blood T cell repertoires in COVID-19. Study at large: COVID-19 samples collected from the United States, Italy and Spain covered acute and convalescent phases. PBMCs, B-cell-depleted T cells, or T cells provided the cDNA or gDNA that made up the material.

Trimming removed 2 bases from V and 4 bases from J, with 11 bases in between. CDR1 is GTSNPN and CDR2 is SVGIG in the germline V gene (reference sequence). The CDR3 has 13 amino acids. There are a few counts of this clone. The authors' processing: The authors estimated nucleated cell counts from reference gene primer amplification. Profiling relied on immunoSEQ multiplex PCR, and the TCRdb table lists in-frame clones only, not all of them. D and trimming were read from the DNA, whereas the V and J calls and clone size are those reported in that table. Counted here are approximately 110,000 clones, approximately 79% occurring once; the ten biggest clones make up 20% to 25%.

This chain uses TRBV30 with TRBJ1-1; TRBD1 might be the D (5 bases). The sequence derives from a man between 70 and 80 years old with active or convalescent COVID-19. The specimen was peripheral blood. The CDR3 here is CAWSSFRGTEAFF. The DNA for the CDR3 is TGTGCCTGGAGTTCCTTTAGGGGCACTGAAGCTTTCTTT.